The 9 T cell receptor beta chains in this list originate from one sample, sequenced in a study of T-cell reconstitution after alpha-beta-depleted transplantation in children. Molecular barcoding with unique molecular identifiers was used for the TCRbeta library. From the PCR reads, TCRdb called clonotypes with MiXCR, one entry per CDR3 protein. The data hold 530,000 or so distinct CDR3 sequences, with around 27% observed a single time. The specimen was PBMCs, collected before TCRalphabeta/CD19-depleted stem cell transplant. Receptors originate from a boy less than two years old with Wiskott-Aldrich syndrome, due to receive a stem cell transplant.

A few counts support this clonotype. The V call is TRBV20-1, the J call TRBJ2-1, with 11 bases lining up with TRBD2. The germline CDR1 and CDR2 sequences are DFQATT and SNEGSKA (reference sequence). This CDR3 contains 16 residues. With V trimmed by 3 bases and J by 6 bases, 10 bases remained unmatched. The CDR3 coding sequence is TGCAGTGCTAGCACTAGCGGGAGAGGGTTCCTCAATGAGCAGTTCTTC. As protein: CSASTSGRGFLNEQFF.

This clonotype was seen more than once but under ten times. The chain couples TRBV7-9 to TRBJ1-4; D is undetermined. Germline lookup yields CDR1 SEHNR and CDR2 FQNEAQ (reference sequence). There are 13 residues in the CDR3. Trimming shortened V by 6 bases and J by 7 bases, and 12 bases separated the two germline ends. The CDR3 sequence is CASRGRVGEKLFF. In nucleotides, the CDR3 is TGTGCCAGCAGAGGTAGAGTGGGTGAAAAACTGTTTTTT.

This clonotype was found a few times. CDR3 protein: CSVDRDGNTGELFF. CDR3 sequence (DNA): TGCAGCGTTGACCGGGACGGGAACACCGGGGAGCTGTTTTTT. This chain connects TRBV29-1 to TRBJ2-2, with D possibly being TRBD1 or TRBD2 (5 bases each). The CDR3 totals 14 residues. The V end lost 3 bases, the J end lost 1 base, and 9 bases lay between the germline ends. The V gene's germline CDR1 is SQVTM and CDR2 ANQGSEA.

CDR3 in DNA: TGTGCCAGCAGTTACTCAGGCTCTGGGGCCAACGTCCTGACTTTC. This codes for CASSYSGSGANVLTF. The J gene is TRBJ2-6, the V gene TRBV6-5; no definite D call. Germline loops: CDR1 MNHEY, CDR2 SVGAGI. This CDR3 contains 15 residues. Trimming stripped 0 bases from V and 0 bases from J, with 3 bases between.

There are a few counts of this clonotype. The genes are TRBV5-1 and TRBJ2-1; TRBD2 aligns across 8 bases. V lost 4 bases, J lost 13 bases, and 16 bases stayed unmatched. CDR1 and CDR2 from the germline V gene are SGHRS and YFSETQ. The CDR3 has 15 amino acids. CDR3 in DNA: TGCGCCAGCAGCCCGGCCCGAGGACTAGCACAGTACCAGTTCTTC. Encoded protein: CASSPARGLAQYQFF.

The V call is TRBV10-3, the J call TRBJ2-7; 9 bases map to TRBD1. Trimming took 2 bases from V and 0 from J; bases not matched to a gene: 5. CDR3 length equals 16 residues. CDR1 is ENHRY and CDR2 is SYGVKD in the germline V gene. The CDR3 bases are TGTGCCATCAGTGAGGGTCGGGACAGGGCCTCCTACGAGCAGTACTTC. Translation: CAISEGRDRASYEQYF.

This clonotype showed up just a few times. This sequence joins TRBV7-9 and TRBJ1-4; no reliable D call. The ends were cut back, 4 bases at V and 8 bases at J, with 14 bases in the middle. The CDR3 is 14 amino acids. Germline V gives CDR1 SEHNR, CDR2 FQNEAQ (reference sequence). CDR3 sequence: CASSSDDLREKLFF. CDR3 DNA: TGTGCCAGCAGCTCGGACGACTTGAGGGAAAAACTGTTTTTT.

This clonotype was detected a few times. The genes are TRBV5-1 and TRBJ2-6; D call uncertain. Germline loops: CDR1 SGHRS, CDR2 YFSETQ. The CDR3 totals 16 residues. V was clipped by 0 bases and J by 0 bases, with 7 bases between them. CDR3 sequence: CASSLGSVSGANVLTF. CDR3 nucleotide sequence: TGCGCCAGCAGCTTGGGCAGTGTCTCTGGGGCCAACGTCCTGACTTTC.

The J gene is TRBJ2-7, the V gene TRBV28; no clear D. CDR1 is MDHEN and CDR2 is SYDVKM in the germline V gene. The CDR3 has 13 residues. V gave up 11 bases and J gave up 5 bases, with 19 bases separating them. The CDR3 DNA sequence: TGTGCCTGCGCCGGACCCCCGAGGAACGAGCAGTACTTC. Encoded protein: CACAGPPRNEQYF.